This T cell receptor (beta chain) was observed in a study of neoadjuvant anti-PD-1 for oral cavity cancer. Study context: Patients mostly received three to four biweekly nivolumab doses at 3 mg/kg before surgery. Patients without progression received a fourth nivolumab dose around day 43, then surgical resection on days 50-56.

Time point defined: after neoadjuvant nivolumab, at surgical resection. The patients had HPV-negative, locally advanced oral cavity squamous cell carcinoma. With 6 bases removed from V and 0 bases from J, the gap between germline ends came to 12 bases. This CDR3 spans 15 amino acids. Germline lookup yields CDR1 MNHEY and CDR2 SMNVEV (reference sequence). Clones were read by immunoSEQ multiplex PCR, and TCRdb kept only the in-frame ones, dropping some. Here the sample spans more than 20,000 clones, 26% being singletons. Here the sequenced sample was tumor tissue, taken after nivolumab (anti-PD-1) treatment. The clonotype was recovered from a person aged 35 to 85 with oral cavity squamous cell carcinoma. The chain joins TRBV27 to TRBJ1-5, with D possibly matching TRBD1 (5 bases). The CDR3 loop reads CASSTGWGSNQPQHF. The CDR3, as DNA: TGTGCCAGCAGCACAGGATGGGGTAGCAATCAGCCCCAGCATTTT.